These 5 T cell receptor beta chains originate from one sample sequenced in a study of T-cell memory formation after mild COVID-19. TCRdb independently ran MiXCR on the 5' RACE reads; one entry per CDR3 protein. Among 200,000 to 300,000 distinct CDR3 sequences, approximately 15% were seen once, and the ten largest hold 2.1%. What was sequenced was PBMCs or a T cell subset sorted from them (not recorded which). The receptors originated from an adult woman who had mild COVID-19 (a few samples of this study predate the infection). Cell type and time point are not known.

The gene calls are TRBV20-1 and TRBJ2-3; the D gene is possibly TRBD2 (5 bases). CDR1 is DFQATT, CDR2 SNEGSKA, per germline (reference sequence). There are 18 residues in the CDR3. Trimming took off 1 base at V and 0 bases at J, with 20 bases between the two ends. CDR3 bases: TGCAGTGCTAGAGCTATAGTCAGCGGTAAGACCAGCACAGATACGCAGTATTTT. Its translation is CSARAIVSGKTSTDTQYF.

This clonotype was observed once. The V gene is TRBV2, the J gene TRBJ1-5, with a tentative D call TRBD1 (5 bases). V lost 4 bases to trimming and J lost 4 bases, with 11 bases between them. This CDR3 contains 14 residues. Per the germline V gene, CDR1 is SNHLY and CDR2 is FYNNEI. CDR3 coding DNA: TGTGCCAGCAGTGGTCGACAGAGTAATCAGCCCCAGCATTTT. This translates into CASSGRQSNQPQHF.

The chain carries TRBV5-1 and TRBJ1-2; maybe TRBD1 (5 bases). The germline gives CDR1 SGHRS, CDR2 YFSETQ. The CDR3 covers 15 residues. Trimming removed 4 bases at V and 6 bases at J, with 19 bases between. CDR3 residues: CASSGDSGTTDGYTF. The CDR3 DNA is TGCGCCAGCAGCGGAGACTCCGGGACTACCGATGGCTACACCTTC.

This clonotype occurred many times. The chain has TRBV6-2 or TRBV6-3 and TRBJ2-2, with 11 positions matching TRBD2. From germline, CDR1 is MNHEY and CDR2 SVGEGT. This CDR3 has 15 amino acids. V dropped 5 bases and J dropped 6; count of bases not matched to a gene: 5. Written as DNA, the CDR3 is TGTGCCAGCAGTCTACTAGCGGGAGTGGCCGGGGAGCTGTTTTTT. It codes for CASSLLAGVAGELFF.

This clonotype appeared a few times. V and J are TRBV24-1 and TRBJ2-7; 7 bases fit TRBD1. J was trimmed by 0 bases and V by 4 bases; bases with no gene match: 5. CDR3 length: 15 amino acids. Per germline, CDR1 KGHDR and CDR2 SFDVKD. DNA for the CDR3: TGTGCCACCAGTGACCCGAGACAGGGCTCCTACGAGCAGTACTTC. This codes for CATSDPRQGSYEQYF.